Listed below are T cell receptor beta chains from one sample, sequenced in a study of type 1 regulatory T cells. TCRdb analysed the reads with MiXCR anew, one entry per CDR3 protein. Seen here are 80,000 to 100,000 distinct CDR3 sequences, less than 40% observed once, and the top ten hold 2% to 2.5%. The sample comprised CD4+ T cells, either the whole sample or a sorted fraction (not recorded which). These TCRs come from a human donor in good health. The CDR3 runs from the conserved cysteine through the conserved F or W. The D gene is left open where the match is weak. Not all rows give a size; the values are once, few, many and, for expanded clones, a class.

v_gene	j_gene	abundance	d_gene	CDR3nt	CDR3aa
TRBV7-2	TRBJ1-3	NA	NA	TGTGCCATCACCATCAGCTCTGGAAACACCATATATTTT	CAITISSGNTIYF
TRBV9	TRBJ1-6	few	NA	TGTGCCAGCAGCGTAACCGGATCTAATTCACCCCTCCACTTT	CASSVTGSNSPLHF
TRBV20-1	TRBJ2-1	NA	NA	TGCAGTGCCCCGAGTTTCCCCTACAATGAGCAGTTCTTC	CSAPSFPYNEQFF
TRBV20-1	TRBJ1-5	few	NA	TGCAGTGCTAGACCCTCTACTAACAATCAGCCCCAGCATTTT	CSARPSTNNQPQHF
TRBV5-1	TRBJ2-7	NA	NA	TGCGCCAGCAGCTTGGGACAGGCTGCCCACGAGCAGTACTTC	CASSLGQAAHEQYF
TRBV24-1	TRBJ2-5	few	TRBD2	TGTGCCACCAGTGATCATGCTAGCGGGAGGGCCCAAGAGACCCAGTACTTC	CATSDHASGRAQETQYF
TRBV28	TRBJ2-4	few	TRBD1	TGTGCCAGCAGTGGAGACAGGGGACTAGCCAAAAACATTCAGTACTTC	CASSGDRGLAKNIQYF
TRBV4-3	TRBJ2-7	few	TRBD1	TGCGCCAGCAGCCAGGGGGGGACAGGGATCTACGAGCAGTACTTC	CASSQGGTGIYEQYF
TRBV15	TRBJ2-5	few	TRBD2	TGTGCCACCAGCAGAGACATCCGAAACTCCTCCGGGACTAGCGGCTACCAAGAGACCCAGTACTTC	CATSRDIRNSSGTSGYQETQYF
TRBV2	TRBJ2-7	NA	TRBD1	TGTGCCAGTCGACAGGGACCATACGAGCAGTACTTC	CASRQGPYEQYF
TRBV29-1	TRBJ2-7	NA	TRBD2	TGCAGCGTGGCCGGGACTAGCGGACAGTACGAGCAGTACTTC	CSVAGTSGQYEQYF
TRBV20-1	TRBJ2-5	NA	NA	TGCAGTGCTAGAGATCCCCGGGGCGGTGAGACCCAGTACTTC	CSARDPRGGETQYF
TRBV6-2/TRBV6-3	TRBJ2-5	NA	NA	TGTGTCAGCAGTTTTGGCGAGACCCAGTACTTC	CVSSFGETQYF
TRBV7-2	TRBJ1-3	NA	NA	TGTGCCAGCAGCTCAGAGCGAAACACCATATATTTT	CASSSERNTIYF
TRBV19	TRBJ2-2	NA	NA	TGTGCCATCGCGACTAGGGCGAACACCGGGGAGCTGTTTTTT	CAIATRANTGELFF
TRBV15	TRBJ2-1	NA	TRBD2	TGTGCCACCAGCAGGGGAGGGACCTCCTACAATGAGCAGTTCTTC	CATSRGGTSYNEQFF
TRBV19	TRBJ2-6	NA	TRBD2	TGTGCCAGTAGTATAGAAGCGGGGTATGGGGCCAACGTCCTGACTTTC	CASSIEAGYGANVLTF
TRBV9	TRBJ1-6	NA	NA	TGTGCCAGCAGCGTATTTTGGGATTCACCCCTCCACTTT	CASSVFWDSPLHF
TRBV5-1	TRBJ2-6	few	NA	TGCGCCAGCAGCCTATGGGGCTCTGGGGCCAACGTCCTGACTTTC	CASSLWGSGANVLTF
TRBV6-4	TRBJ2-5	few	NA	TGTGCCAGCAGTGAAGGTGGGGAGACCCAGTACTTC	CASSEGGETQYF
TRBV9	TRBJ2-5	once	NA	TGTGCCAGCGGGTCAAGGGGACCACAAGAGACCCAGTACTTC	CASGSRGPQETQYF
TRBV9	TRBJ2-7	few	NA	TGTGCCAGCAGCGTCCGGGACTGGCATGAGGAGCAGTACTTC	CASSVRDWHEEQYF
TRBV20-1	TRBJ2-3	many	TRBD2	TGCAGTGCCAGAAGCGGGAGACGGGCAGATACGCAGTATTTT	CSARSGRRADTQYF
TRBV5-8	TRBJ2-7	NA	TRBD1	TGTGCCAGCAGCTTGGTCAGGGGGGAGCAGTACTTC	CASSLVRGEQYF
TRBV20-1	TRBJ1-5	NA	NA	TGCAGTGCCCATACGCGGCCTTATAGCAATCAGCCCCAGCATTTT	CSAHTRPYSNQPQHF
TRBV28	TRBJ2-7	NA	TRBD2	TGTGCCAGCAGTTTATTACTAGCGGGGACCTACGAGCAGTACTTC	CASSLLLAGTYEQYF
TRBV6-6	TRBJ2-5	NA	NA	TGTGCCAGCACCGTTACAGGATTTGGGGAGACCCAGTACTTC	CASTVTGFGETQYF
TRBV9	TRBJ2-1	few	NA	TGTGCCAGCAGCGTAGGTGGCGGTGGCTACAATGAGCAGTTCTTC	CASSVGGGGYNEQFF
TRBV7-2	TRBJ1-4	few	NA	TGTGCCAGCAGCGAGCGGGCCACTAATGAAAAACTGTTTTTT	CASSERATNEKLFF
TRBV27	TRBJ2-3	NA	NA	TGTGCCAGCAGTAAGCGGGTGGCAGATACGCAGTATTTT	CASSKRVADTQYF
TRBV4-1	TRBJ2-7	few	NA	TGCGCCAGCAGCCAAGGGACGGGAGACTACTACGAGCAGTACTTC	CASSQGTGDYYEQYF
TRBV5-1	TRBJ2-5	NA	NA	TGCGCCAGCAGCTCCCAAGACACCGGGGGGACCCAGTACTTC	CASSSQDTGGTQYF
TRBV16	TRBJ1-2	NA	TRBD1	TGTGCCAGCAGCCAAGCGGGACAGATCTATGGCTACACCTTC	CASSQAGQIYGYTF
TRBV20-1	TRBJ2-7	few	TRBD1	TGCAGTGCTAACCCCTTGGGACAGGATCCCCTCGAGCAGTACTTC	CSANPLGQDPLEQYF
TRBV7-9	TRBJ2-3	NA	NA	TGTGCCAGCAGCCCCCCCGTGACTAGGCCAGATACGCAGTATTTT	CASSPPVTRPDTQYF
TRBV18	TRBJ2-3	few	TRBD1	TGTGCCAGCTCACCTGGAGGGACAGGCAGCACAGATACGCAGTATTTT	CASSPGGTGSTDTQYF
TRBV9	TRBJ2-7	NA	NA	TGTGCCAGCAGCGTGGGAGGAGACGAGCAGTACTTC	CASSVGGDEQYF
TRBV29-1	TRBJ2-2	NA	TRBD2	TGCAGCGGCGGGGGGGGGAAGCTGTTTTTT	CSGGGGKLFF
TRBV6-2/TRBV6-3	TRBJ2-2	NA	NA	TGTGCCAGCAGTTACTTCCGACAGGCCCCGTTGGATTCCGGGGAGCTGTTTTTT	CASSYFRQAPLDSGELFF
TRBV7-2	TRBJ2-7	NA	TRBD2	TGTGCCAGCAGCACCCTCTCCGGGACTAGCGGGGTCTCCTACGAGCAGTACTTC	CASSTLSGTSGVSYEQYF
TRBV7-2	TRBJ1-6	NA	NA	TGTGCCAGCAGCTTAAGTGGATCACCCCTCCACTTT	CASSLSGSPLHF
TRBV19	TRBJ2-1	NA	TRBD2	TGTGCCAGTAGTATATTCAGAGCGGGAGAGGGTCGGGAGCAGTTCTTC	CASSIFRAGEGREQFF
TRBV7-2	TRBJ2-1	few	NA	TGTGCCAGCATGGACTTATTCGGGGATGAGCAGTTCTTC	CASMDLFGDEQFF
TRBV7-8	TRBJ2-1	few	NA	TGTGCCAGCAGCTTAGTGATCACAGGGCGCTACAATGAGCAGTTCTTC	CASSLVITGRYNEQFF